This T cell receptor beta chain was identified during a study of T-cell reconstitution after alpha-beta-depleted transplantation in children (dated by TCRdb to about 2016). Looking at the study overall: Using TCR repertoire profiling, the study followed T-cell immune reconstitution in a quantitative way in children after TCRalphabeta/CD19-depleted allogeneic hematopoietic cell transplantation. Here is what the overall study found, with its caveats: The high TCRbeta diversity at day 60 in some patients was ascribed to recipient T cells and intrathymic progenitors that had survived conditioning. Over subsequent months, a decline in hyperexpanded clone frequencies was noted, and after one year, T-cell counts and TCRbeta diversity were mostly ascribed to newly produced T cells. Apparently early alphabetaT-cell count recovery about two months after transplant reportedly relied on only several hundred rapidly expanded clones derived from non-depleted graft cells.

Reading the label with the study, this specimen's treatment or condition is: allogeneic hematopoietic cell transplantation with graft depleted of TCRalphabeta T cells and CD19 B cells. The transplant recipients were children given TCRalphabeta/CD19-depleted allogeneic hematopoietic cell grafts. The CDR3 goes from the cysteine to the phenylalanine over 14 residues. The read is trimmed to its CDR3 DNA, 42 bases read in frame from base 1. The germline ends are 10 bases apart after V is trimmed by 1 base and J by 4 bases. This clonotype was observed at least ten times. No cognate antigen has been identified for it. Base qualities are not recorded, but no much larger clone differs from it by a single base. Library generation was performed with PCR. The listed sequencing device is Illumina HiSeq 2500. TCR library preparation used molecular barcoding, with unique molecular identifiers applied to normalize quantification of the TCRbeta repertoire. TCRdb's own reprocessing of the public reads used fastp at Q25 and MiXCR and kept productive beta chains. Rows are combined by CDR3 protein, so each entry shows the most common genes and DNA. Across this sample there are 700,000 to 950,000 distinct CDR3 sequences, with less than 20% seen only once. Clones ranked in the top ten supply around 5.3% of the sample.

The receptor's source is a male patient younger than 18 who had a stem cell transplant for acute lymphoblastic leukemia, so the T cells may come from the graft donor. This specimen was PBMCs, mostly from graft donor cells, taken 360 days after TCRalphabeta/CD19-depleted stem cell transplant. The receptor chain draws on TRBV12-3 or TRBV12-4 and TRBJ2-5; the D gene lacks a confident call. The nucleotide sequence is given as TGTGCCAGCAGTTTAGTTCTTACAAGAGAGACCCAGTACTTC. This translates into CASSLVLTRETQYF.